This T cell receptor (delta chain) was obtained from a study of gamma-delta chains in newborns, infants, children. Study-level information: Microbial exposure reportedly drives polyclonal innate γδ T cell expansion after birth.

V shed 3 bases and J 0 bases; nucleotides not matched to a gene: 22. The CDR3 is made up of 21 amino acids. Looked up from germline, CDR1 is TSWWSYY and CDR2 is QGS. TCRdb ran CATT on the reads. The table has 4,000 to 4,500 delta-chain clones, roughly 40% seen once. Sequencing input: blood. This TCR was sampled from a child who received the measles vaccine. This chain joins TRDV1 and TRDJ1; TRDD3 matches 7 bases. The CDR3 DNA is TGTGCTCTTGGGGAGAAGGCCTTCTGGGGCTGGGGGCTCCTGTACACCGATAAACTCATCTTT. The encoded protein is CALGEKAFWGWGLLYTDKLIF.